What follows are 25 T cell receptor beta chains derived from one specimen sequenced in a study of shared clonotypes between healthy human individuals. Sequenced by immunoSEQ multiplex PCR; TCRdb stores in-frame clones only, minus some. The repertoire consists of 1 million to 1.2 million clones, with approximately 75% occurring once and the leading ten covering approximately 0.9%. Sequencing input: memory CD4+ T cells from PBMCs. Described subset: CD45RA-negative fraction. All receptors come from a man aged 18 to 30 in good health. Some clones in this sample may be carry-over from other donors' samples.

The chain couples TRBV6-6 to TRBJ2-3; D possibly corresponds to TRBD2 (5 bases). CDR1 and CDR2 from the germline V gene are MNHNY and SVGAGI (reference sequence). The CDR3 extends over 16 amino acids. Trimming removed 6 bases at V and 3 bases at J, with 19 bases between. The CDR3 loop reads CASSPPGKEETDTQYF. The CDR3 DNA sequence: TGTGCCAGCAGCCCCCCGGGGAAGGAAGAAACAGATACGCAGTATTTT.

The chain employs TRBV28 and TRBJ2-3; possibly TRBD1 for D (6 bases). The CDR3 is 14 amino acids. Per the germline V gene, CDR1 is MDHEN and CDR2 is SYDVKM. Trimming cost V 5 bases and J 0 bases, with 9 bases left between them. The CDR3 sequence is CASSHGQSTDTQYF. In DNA form, the CDR3 reads TGTGCCAGCAGTCACGGACAGAGCACAGATACGCAGTATTTT. The whole variable domain, remainder taken from reference TRBV28 and TRBJ2-3, is DVKVTQSSRYLVKRTGEKVFLECVQDMDHENMFWYRQDPGLGLRLIYFSYDVKMKEKGDIPEGYSVSREKKERFSLILESASTNQTSMYLCASSHGQSTDTQYFGPGTRLTVL.

The chain links TRBV6-7 to TRBJ1-1; D unresolved. TRBV6-7 is identified as an open reading frame with a role that is uncertain. This CDR3 is 19 amino acids long. Trimming took off 2 bases at V and 0 bases at J, with 22 bases between the two ends. The CDR3 region is CASSYSLSPARRMNTEAFF. Written as DNA, the CDR3 is TGTGCCAGCAGTTACAGTCTGTCCCCAGCGCGGAGAATGAACACTGAAGCTTTCTTT.

The V call is TRBV7-9, the J call TRBJ2-7; D uncertain. Trimming removed 1 base at V and 3 bases at J, with 13 bases between. CDR1 is SEHNR and CDR2 is FQNEAQ in the germline V gene (reference sequence). The CDR3 runs to 15 residues. This chain's CDR3 is CASSLETKGNYEQYF. CDR3 coding DNA: TGTGCCAGCAGCTTAGAGACAAAAGGGAACTACGAGCAGTACTTC.

Only a few counts were recorded for this clone. The rearrangement uses TRBV27 and TRBJ1-2; D uncertain. CDR3 length: 13 amino acids. The germline gives CDR1 MNHEY, CDR2 SMNVEV (reference sequence). V dropped 6 bases and J dropped 5 bases, with 13 bases sitting between them. In DNA form, the CDR3 reads TGTGCCAGCAGGGGCTCGGGAATTTATGGCTACACCTTC. Translation gives CASRGSGIYGYTF.

This clone came up once. This sequence joins TRBV4-2 and TRBJ2-7; D possibly corresponds to TRBD2 (5 bases). Trimming cost V 4 bases and J 5 bases, with 18 bases left between them. This CDR3 contains 15 residues. Germline CDR1 is LGHNA and CDR2 is YNFKEQ. The CDR3 sequence: CASSLLRVAEDEQYF. In DNA, the CDR3 is TGTGCCAGCAGCCTCCTCCGGGTGGCGGAGGACGAGCAGTACTTC.

CDR3 nucleotide sequence: TGTGCCAGCAGTTTATCGACAGGGCCCACTGAAGCTTTCTTT. Encoded protein: CASSLSTGPTEAFF. This rearrangement joins TRBV28 to TRBJ1-1; 7 bases line up with TRBD1. After removal of 1 base from V and 4 bases from J, the junction contained 3 bases not matched to a gene. CDR3 length: 14 residues. The V gene's germline CDR1 is MDHEN and CDR2 SYDVKM.

The rearrangement joins TRBV27 to TRBJ2-7; 7 bases map to TRBD2. The germline CDR1 and CDR2 sequences are MNHEY and SMNVEV (reference sequence). This CDR3 region has 15 residues. The V and J ends lost 6 bases and 2 bases, in that order; junction bases with no gene match: 10. This CDR3 reads CASRSSGHYAYEQYF. DNA of the CDR3: TGTGCCAGCAGATCTAGCGGACACTACGCCTACGAGCAGTACTTC.

The gene calls are TRBV10-1 and TRBJ2-1, with 9 positions matching TRBD2. The V gene end was trimmed by 6 bases and the J gene end by 3 bases; junction bases not matched to a gene: 3. Germline CDR1 reads WNHNN; CDR2 reads SYGVQD (reference sequence). The CDR3 runs 14 residues. The CDR3 spells CASSVAGDYNEQFF. In DNA, the CDR3 is TGCGCCAGCAGCGTAGCGGGAGACTACAATGAGCAGTTCTTC.

The V and J genes are TRBV6-6 and TRBJ2-1; possibly TRBD2 for D (6 bases). Germline V lookup: CDR1 MNHNY, CDR2 SVGAGI (reference sequence). V was cut by 6 bases and J by 6 bases, with 21 bases left in between. The CDR3 is 16 amino acids. CDR3 coding DNA: TGTGCCAGCAGAGCTAGCGCCTACGACTCGGGCAATGAGCAGTTCTTC. It encodes CASRASAYDSGNEQFF.

V and J are TRBV4-2 and TRBJ2-1; D is uncertain. This CDR3 spans 11 amino acids. The germline V gene encodes CDR1 LGHNA and CDR2 YNFKEQ. Between the trimmed V and J ends, which lost 0 bases and 12 bases, there was a span of 6 bases. CDR3: CASSQEALQFF. In nucleotides, the CDR3 is TGTGCCAGCAGCCAAGAGGCCCTGCAGTTCTTC.

The chain joins TRBV5-4 to TRBJ2-2; 10 bases are a match to TRBD1. This CDR3 has 16 amino acids. CDR1 and CDR2 (germline): SGHNT, YYREEE (reference sequence). Unmatched junction bases numbered 7, after V lost 4 bases and J lost 4 bases. The CDR3 DNA sequence: TGTGCCAGCAGCCCGACAGGGGGCGCGGGCACCGGGGAGCTGTTTTTT. The encoded protein is CASSPTGGAGTGELFF.

In DNA form, the CDR3 reads TGTGCCAGCAGAGATCGGGACGGCGGACCGGGGACCCAGTACTTC. Protein product: CASRDRDGGPGTQYF. The rearrangement links TRBV2 to TRBJ2-5, with D perhaps being TRBD1 or TRBD2 (5 bases each). This CDR3 is built from 15 residues. The germline V gene has CDR1 SNHLY and CDR2 FYNNEI. Trimming removed 6 bases at V and 7 bases at J, with 21 bases between.

The rearrangement joins TRBV13 to TRBJ2-2, with D possibly being TRBD2 (5 bases). Trimming stripped 5 bases from V and 4 bases from J, with 17 bases between. Looked up from germline, CDR1 is PRHDT and CDR2 is FYEKMQ (reference sequence). The CDR3 length is 16 residues. CDR3 residues: CASSDRESALTGELFF. For the CDR3, the DNA is TGTGCCAGCAGCGACCGGGAATCGGCTCTCACCGGGGAGCTGTTTTTT.

This clone has just a few counts. The rearrangement uses TRBV4-1 and TRBJ2-7; D may match TRBD1 or TRBD2 (5 bases each). Germline values: CDR1 MGHRA, CDR2 YSYEKL. The length of the CDR3 is 14 residues. V shed 4 bases and J shed 2 bases, with 12 bases lying between them. CDR3 in DNA: TGCGCCAGCAGCCTAAGGGACGCCGCCTACGAGCAGTACTTC. Translated: CASSLRDAAYEQYF.

This clone came up once. The V call is TRBV28, the J call TRBJ2-1; D is unresolved. The length of the CDR3 is 12 residues. Trimming removed 7 bases at V and 5 bases at J, with 9 bases between. CDR1 and CDR2 from the germline V gene are MDHEN and SYDVKM. This CDR3 is CASTEKNNEQFF. The DNA for the CDR3 is TGTGCCAGCACGGAAAAGAACAATGAGCAGTTCTTC.

The chain carries TRBV10-3 and TRBJ1-2, with D possibly matching TRBD1 (6 bases). This CDR3 region has 13 residues. CDR1 ENHRY and CDR2 SYGVKD come from the germline V gene. Deletions cut 3 bases from V and 3 bases from J, with 8 bases between. In DNA, the CDR3 is TGTGCCATCAGTGACAGGGGAGACTATGGCTACACCTTC. Translating gives CAISDRGDYGYTF.

The chain carries TRBV28 and TRBJ1-2, with 7 bases matching TRBD1. The junction had 5 bases not matched to a gene; V was cut back by 5 bases and J by 5 bases. Germline CDR1 reads MDHEN; CDR2 reads SYDVKM. The CDR3 runs 13 residues. The CDR3 loop reads CASSPPTGYGYTF. The CDR3 DNA follows: TGTGCCAGCAGTCCGCCGACAGGGTATGGCTACACCTTC.

This chain uses TRBV7-2 with TRBJ1-2, with 7 bases fitting TRBD1. This CDR3 has 14 amino acids. V lost 7 bases to trimming and J lost 5 bases; unmatched junction nucleotides: 10. The germline V gene has CDR1 SGHTA and CDR2 FQGNSA. The CDR3 DNA reads as TGTGCCAGCACCCCGGGGACAGCTTCTTATGGCTACACCTTC. Amino acid sequence: CASTPGTASYGYTF.

V and J are TRBV7-3 and TRBJ2-2; TRBD2 might be the D (6 bases). Between the trimmed V and J ends, which lost 5 bases and 1 base, there was a span of 17 bases. The CDR3 contains 17 residues. Germline lookup yields CDR1 SGHTA and CDR2 FQGTGA. The chain's CDR3 is CASSDPGGGKNTGELFF. The CDR3 bases are TGTGCCAGCAGCGACCCGGGTGGGGGGAAGAACACCGGGGAGCTGTTTTTT.

The V gene is TRBV5-1, the J gene TRBJ2-1; D gene uncertain. The CDR3 loop spans 15 amino acids. V was pared by 0 bases and J by 4 bases, with 11 bases between. Germline values: CDR1 SGHRS, CDR2 YFSETQ. As DNA, the CDR3 is TGCGCCAGCAGCTTGGGGCCTGGACGGTACAATGAGCAGTTCTTC. Its protein product is CASSLGPGRYNEQFF.

The V call is TRBV30, the J call TRBJ2-3; a possible D gene is TRBD1 (6 bases). Germline loops: CDR1 GTSNPN, CDR2 SVGIG (reference sequence). The ends were cut back, 4 bases at V and 8 bases at J, with 16 bases in the middle. CDR3 length: 13 amino acids. CDR3 nucleotides: TGTGCCTGGACTGCCCGGACAGTCTCTACGCAGTATTTT. This translates into CAWTARTVSTQYF.

This clone came up a few times. The rearrangement links TRBV7-9 to TRBJ2-1, with D unresolved. Per the germline V gene, CDR1 is SEHNR and CDR2 is FQNEAQ (reference sequence). The CDR3 is made up of 16 amino acids. Trimming left V 5 bases short and J 0 bases short, with 14 bases between. The CDR3 bases are TGTGCCAGCAGCCCTGGGATCCTTAGCTCCTACAATGAGCAGTTCTTC. Amino acid sequence: CASSPGILSSYNEQFF. Full variable domain (outside the CDR3, taken from reference TRBV7-9 and TRBJ2-1): DTGVSQNPRHKITKRGQNVTFRCDPISEHNRLYWYRQTLGQGPEFLTYFQNEAQLEKSRLLSDRFSAERPKGSFSTLEIQRTEQGDSAMYLCASSPGILSSYNEQFFGPGTRLTVL.

The chain uses TRBV6-1 and TRBJ1-5; tentative D call: TRBD1 (6 bases). Trimming took off 6 bases at V and 5 bases at J, with 17 bases between the two ends. Per the germline V gene, CDR1 is MNHNS and CDR2 is SASEGT. This CDR3 spans 15 amino acids. Here the CDR3 DNA reads TGTGCCAGCAGAGGACCGGGGGGCACCTATCAGCCCCAGCATTTT. Its protein product is CASRGPGGTYQPQHF.

As to this clone: The identical CDR3 is also encoded by other nucleotide sequences in the sample. The rearrangement uses TRBV30 and TRBJ1-5; no clear D. CDR1 and CDR2 (germline): GTSNPN, SVGIG (reference sequence). The length of the CDR3 is 12 residues. The ends were cut back, 2 bases at V and 4 bases at J, with 6 bases in the middle. The CDR3 bases are TGTGCCTGGAGTCAAGGAAATCAGCCCCAGCATTTT. Residues: CAWSQGNQPQHF.